Listed here are 30 T cell receptor beta chains from one sample, sequenced in a study of T cell repertoires in cytomegalovirus infection. A single record per CDR3 protein comes from TCRdb applying MiXCR to the reads. In the table there are about 920,000 distinct CDR3 sequences, 30% to 40% of which are singletons. No antigen is known for these receptors. Material: cultured CD8+ T cells from PBMCs, obtained from culture after CMV antigen stimulation. The source is a human donor in good health (CMV status not recorded). Some clones in this sample may be carry-over from other donors' samples.

This clonotype showed up many times. This sequence joins TRBV7-4 and TRBJ2-7; the D gene is possibly TRBD2 (6 bases). CDR1 is SGHVT and CDR2 is SQSDAQ in the germline V gene. V was cut by 2 bases and J by 0 bases, with 14 bases left in between. CDR3 length: 16 amino acids. CDR3 sequence reads: CASSLWRGRSSYEQYV. The DNA of the CDR3 is TGTGCCAGCAGCTTATGGCGGGGCCGCTCCTCCTACGAGCAGTACGTC.

V and J are TRBV14 and TRBJ2-2; D is perhaps TRBD1 or TRBD2 (5 bases each). The V end was cut by 10 bases, the J end by 1 base, with 25 bases between. Germline-derived CDR1 and CDR2 are SGHDN and FVKESK. There are 18 residues in the CDR3. For the CDR3, the DNA is TGTGCCATCCGAATTCGGGACGCCCACGGGCGGAACACCGGGGAGCTGTTTTTT. It yields the protein CAIRIRDAHGRNTGELFF.

This clonotype appeared a few times. The chain couples TRBV6-5 to TRBJ1-6; maybe TRBD1 (6 bases). CDR3 length equals 14 residues. The V gene's germline CDR1 is MNHEY and CDR2 SVGAGI. Trimming shortened V by 8 bases and J by 9 bases, and 17 bases separated the two germline ends. The CDR3 reads CASGPTGLGSPLHF. The CDR3 DNA reads TGTGCCAGCGGACCGACAGGATTAGGTTCACCCCTCCACTTT.

This clonotype was counted ten times or more. V and J are TRBV7-8 and TRBJ2-7, with TRBD2 matching 8 bases. The CDR3 loop spans 13 amino acids. Germline V lookup: CDR1 SGHVS, CDR2 FQNEAQ. Trimming cost V 4 bases and J 7 bases; bases outside gene matches: 6. CDR3 DNA sequence: TGTGCCAGCAGCTACGGGGGGGCGGGAGAGCAGTACGTC. Residues: CASSYGGAGEQYV.

This clonotype appeared a single time. The V gene is TRBV6-6, the J gene TRBJ1-1; no clear D. The CDR3 contains 12 residues. The germline V gene has CDR1 MNHNY and CDR2 SVGAGI (reference sequence). V was clipped by 7 bases and J by 4 bases, with 10 bases between them. CDR3 loop: CASIGGITEAFF. The CDR3 nucleotides are TGTGCCAGCATCGGCGGGATCACTGAAGCTTTCTTT.

At least ten counts were recorded for this clonotype. The chain couples TRBV7-2 to TRBJ1-1; no reliable D call. Trimming pared 1 base from V and 1 base from J, leaving 10 bases between. Germline V lookup: CDR1 SGHTA, CDR2 FQGNSA. The CDR3 has 15 amino acids. The CDR3 reads CASSLGVQENTEAFF. The CDR3 region has the DNA TGTGCCAGCAGCTTAGGTGTCCAGGAGAACACTGAAGCTTTCTTT.

This clonotype was seen at least ten times. The genes are TRBV7-2 and TRBJ1-4; no firm D call. CDR1 SGHTA and CDR2 FQGNSA come from the germline V gene. V was clipped by 4 bases and J by 5 bases, with 8 bases between them. This CDR3 has 13 residues. CDR3 residues: CASSYRRNEKLFF. DNA for the CDR3: TGTGCCAGCAGCTACAGACGGAATGAAAAACTGTTTTTT.

This clonotype was observed many times. This chain connects TRBV6-5 to TRBJ2-7; tentatively, D is TRBD1 or TRBD2 (5 bases each). The V gene's germline CDR1 is MNHEY and CDR2 SVGAGI. This CDR3 region has 12 residues. V dropped 7 bases and J dropped 5 bases, with 12 bases sitting between them. The CDR3 nucleotides are TGTGCCAGCATTGGGGGTTCCCACGAGCAGTACTTC. It specifies CASIGGSHEQYF.

This sequence joins TRBV7-4 and TRBJ1-5, with 8 bases matching TRBD1. Germline CDR1 and CDR2: SGHVT and SQSDAQ. The CDR3 loop spans 15 amino acids. Trimming at V came to 5 bases and at J to 7 bases, leaving 10 bases not matched to a gene. This chain's CDR3 is CASSALTGGGQPQHF. Written as DNA, the CDR3 is TGTGCCAGCAGCGCACTAACAGGGGGAGGACAGCCCCAGCATTTT.

The chain has TRBV6-9 and TRBJ2-1, with a weak D call TRBD1 (5 bases). Germline CDR1 is MNHGY and CDR2 is SVAAGI. CDR3 length: 12 amino acids. The V end was cut by 9 bases, the J end by 8 bases, with 14 bases between. As DNA, the CDR3 is TGTGCCAGACTGTCAAGGGGCGATGAGCAGTTCTTC. As protein: CARLSRGDEQFF.

V and J are TRBV6-5 and TRBJ1-4, with 8 bases matching TRBD1. This CDR3 region has 15 residues. Trimming took 2 bases from V and 4 from J; bases not matched to a gene: 3. Germline values: CDR1 MNHEY, CDR2 SVGAGI. Written as DNA, the CDR3 is TGTGCCAGCAGTTACCGGACAGGGTTTAATGAAAAACTGTTTTTT. Its protein is CASSYRTGFNEKLFF.

The chain recombines TRBV6-1 with TRBJ2-4; 7 positions match TRBD1. The CDR3 contains 13 residues. J lost 14 bases, V lost 5 bases, and 12 bases had no gene match. Germline lookup yields CDR1 MNHNS and CDR2 SASEGT. This CDR3 reads CASSPELGTDKYF. The CDR3 DNA reads TGTGCCAGCAGTCCTGAACTTGGGACAGATAAGTACTTC.

For this clonotype: This could be a read error, since a much larger clone is one nucleotide away. Since the CDR3 does not end with the conserved phenylalanine or tryptophan, this likely comes from a read error. CDR3 nucleotide sequence: TGTGCCAGCAGCTTCTGGACAGCCTACAATGAGCAGTTCCTC. This gives the protein CASSFWTAYNEQFL. The chain combines TRBV7-3 with TRBJ2-1, with TRBD1 as a possible D gene (6 bases). Germline CDR1 reads SGHTA; CDR2 reads FQGTGA. The CDR3 is made up of 14 amino acids. V lost 3 bases to trimming and J lost 2 bases, with 8 bases between them.

This clonotype showed up just a few times. The chain employs TRBV5-1 and TRBJ2-1; TRBD1 matches at 8 bases. CDR1 SGHRS and CDR2 YFSETQ come from the germline V gene. This CDR3 has 15 residues. The V and J ends lost 4 bases and 4 bases, in that order; junction bases with no gene match: 7. Here the CDR3 DNA reads TGCGCCAGCAGCCCCCAGGGGGCATTTTACAATGAGCAGTTCTTC. Translated: CASSPQGAFYNEQFF.

The V and J genes are TRBV5-1 and TRBJ2-5; perhaps TRBD1 as D (6 bases). Trimming took 4 bases from V and 2 from J, leaving 12 bases between them. Looked up from germline, CDR1 is SGHRS and CDR2 is YFSETQ. The length of the CDR3 is 14 residues. The CDR3 nucleotides are TGCGCCAGCAGCCCCGCGACAGGACAAGAGACCCAGTACTTC. It codes for CASSPATGQETQYF. The whole variable domain, remainder taken from reference TRBV5-1 and TRBJ2-5, is KAGVTQTPRYLIKTRGQQVTLSCSPISGHRSVSWYQQTPGQGLQFLFEYFSETQRNKGNFPGRFSGRQFSNSRSEMNVSTLELGDSALYLCASSPATGQETQYFGPGTRLLVL.

The chain recombines TRBV7-8 with TRBJ2-1, with a weak D call TRBD2 (5 bases). Per the germline V gene, CDR1 is SGHVS and CDR2 is FQNEAQ. CDR3 length: 16 amino acids. V was trimmed by 0 bases and J by 5 bases, leaving 14 bases between them. CDR3 nucleotides: TGTGCCAGCAGCTTAGCGACCGGGGTATACCACAATGAGCAGTTCTTC. It specifies CASSLATGVYHNEQFF.

This chain joins TRBV27 and TRBJ2-1; the D is unclear. Germline V gene lookup returns CDR1 MNHEY and CDR2 SMNVEV (reference sequence). The CDR3 is made up of 13 amino acids. The ends were cut back, 2 bases at V and 12 bases at J, with 14 bases in the middle. The CDR3 DNA reads as TGTGCCAGCAGTTTAGTGTCTCAGGTGGCGCAGTTCTTC. Residues: CASSLVSQVAQFF.

This clonotype was picked up many times. V gene TRBV12-3 or TRBV12-4 combines with J gene TRBJ2-2, with D possibly matching TRBD1 (6 bases). CDR3 length: 16 amino acids. Between the trimmed V and J ends, which lost 5 bases and 2 bases, there was a span of 15 bases. CDR3 region: CASSLSTGQNTGELFF. CDR3 sequence (DNA): TGTGCCAGCAGTCTTTCGACAGGTCAAAACACCGGGGAGCTGTTTTTT.

In this sample, this clonotype turned up a few times. V is TRBV12-3 or TRBV12-4 and J is TRBJ1-2; tentative D call: TRBD1 (5 bases). V lost 7 bases to trimming and J lost 2 bases, with 20 bases between them. CDR3 length: 16 amino acids. The CDR3: CASTVGLRTLNYGYTF. CDR3 DNA: TGTGCCAGCACCGTGGGGCTCCGGACGTTAAACTATGGCTACACCTTC.

The chain recombines TRBV6-5 with TRBJ2-3, with TRBD2 identical over 7 bases. The CDR3 totals 19 residues. V lost 2 bases, J lost 0 bases, and 14 bases stayed unmatched. Germline V gene sequence: CDR1 MNHEY, CDR2 SVGAGI. The CDR3 sequence: CASSYGIPGLSGSTDTQYF. CDR3 DNA sequence: TGTGCCAGCAGTTACGGCATACCTGGACTTAGCGGGAGCACAGATACGCAGTATTTT.

This clonotype was observed a few times. The rearrangement joins TRBV15 to TRBJ2-5; TRBD1 is a possible D gene (6 bases). The CDR3 length is 16 residues. CDR1 is LNHNV and CDR2 is YYDKDF in the germline V gene (reference sequence). V was cut by 3 bases and J by 5 bases, with 19 bases left in between. The CDR3 loop is CATSRLGARADETQYF. The CDR3 nucleotides are TGTGCCACCAGCAGGCTGGGGGCCAGGGCCGATGAGACCCAGTACTTC.

This clonotype was counted between two and nine times. V usage is TRBV18 and J usage is TRBJ1-1; D remains unclear. The CDR3 sequence is 13 residues long. V was clipped by 3 bases and J by 4 bases, with 9 bases between them. Germline V gene data show CDR1 as KGHSH and CDR2 as LQKENI. CDR3 protein: CASSPSSGTEAFF. Written as DNA, the CDR3 is TGTGCCAGCTCACCGTCTTCGGGCACTGAAGCTTTCTTT.

This chain links TRBV11-3 with TRBJ2-7; TRBD1 aligns across 10 bases. Germline CDR1 is SGHNT and CDR2 is YENEEA. V was clipped by 8 bases and J by 4 bases; unmatched bases: 5. The CDR3 runs to 13 residues. The DNA for the CDR3 is TGTGCCAGCGGACAGGGGGTGACGTACGAGCAGTACTTC. Encoded protein: CASGQGVTYEQYF.

This clonotype was observed a handful of times. The chain is built from TRBV19 and TRBJ2-1, with 10 bases lining up with TRBD1. Trimming at V came to 5 bases and at J to 1 base, leaving 5 bases not matched to a gene. Germline loops: CDR1 LNHDA, CDR2 SQIVND (reference sequence). The CDR3 runs to 16 residues. CDR3 coding DNA: TGTGCCAGTAGTTCCTCGGGACAGGGGTCCTACAATGAGCAGTTCTTC. Its translation is CASSSSGQGSYNEQFF.

The chain employs TRBV5-5 and TRBJ1-1, with TRBD1 identical over 7 bases. This CDR3 is 13 amino acids long. With 7 bases clipped from V and 5 bases from J, the junction kept 8 bases outside the gene matches. Germline CDR1 SGHKS, CDR2 YYEKEE (reference sequence). CDR3 loop: CASVQGIDTEAFF. The DNA of the CDR3 is TGTGCCAGCGTACAGGGGATAGATACTGAAGCTTTCTTT. Complete variable domain (other parts from reference TRBV5-5 and TRBJ1-1): DAGVTQSPTHLIKTRGQQVTLRCSPISGHKSVSWYQQVLGQGPQFIFQYYEKEERGRGNFPDRFSARQFPNYSSELNVNALLLGDSALYLCASVQGIDTEAFFGQGTRLTVV.

Many counts were recorded for this clonotype. The CDR3 here is CASSPLGQGAGQPQHF. The CDR3 DNA reads as TGTGCCAGCAGCCCTTTGGGACAGGGGGCAGGTCAGCCCCAGCATTTT. The chain carries TRBV7-6 and TRBJ1-5; 12 bases align to TRBD1. V dropped 5 bases and J dropped 6; count of bases not matched to a gene: 8. This CDR3 has 16 amino acids. Germline-derived CDR1 and CDR2 are SGHVS and FNYEAQ. Full variable domain (missing parts from reference TRBV7-6 and TRBJ1-5): GAGVSQSPRYKVTKRGQDVALRCDPISGHVSLYWYRQALGQGPEFLTYFNYEAQQDKSGLPNDRFSAERPEGSISTLTIQRTEQRDSAMYRCASSPLGQGAGQPQHFGDGTRLSIL.

The chain has TRBV27 and TRBJ1-2, with a possible D match to TRBD1 (6 bases). Looked up from germline, CDR1 is MNHEY and CDR2 is SMNVEV (reference sequence). Trimming removed 4 bases from V and 4 bases from J, with 16 bases in between. This CDR3 region has 15 residues. The CDR3 DNA sequence: TGTGCCAGCAGTTCTACAGGGAAGATACCCTATGGCTACACCTTC. It specifies CASSSTGKIPYGYTF.

V is TRBV6-5 and J is TRBJ2-1; possible D gene TRBD2, 7 bases. CDR3 length: 15 amino acids. The V gene lost 0 bases and the J gene lost 7 bases, with 13 bases spanning the gap. Germline CDR1 MNHEY, CDR2 SVGAGI. In nucleotides, the CDR3 is TGTGCCAGCAGTTACTCGGGGGGGCGGGTGAATGAGCAGTTCTTC. It specifies CASSYSGGRVNEQFF.

Concerning this clonotype itself: A much more abundant neighbour one base away suggests this may be a read error. V gene TRBV7-6 combines with J gene TRBJ1-1; the D is unclear. The ends were cut back, 5 bases at V and 10 bases at J, with 14 bases in the middle. Germline loops: CDR1 SGHVS, CDR2 FNYEAQ. This CDR3 contains 12 residues. Here the CDR3 DNA reads TGTGCCAGCAGCCCGGACGACTTGCGAGCTTTCTTT. Protein product: CASSPDDLRAFF. Together with reference TRBV7-6 and TRBJ1-1, the CDR3 gives the full variable domain: GAGVSQSPRYKVTKRGQDVALRCDPISGHVSLYWYRQALGQGPEFLTYFNYEAQQDKSGLPNDRFSAERPEGSISTLTIQRTEQRDSAMYRCASSPDDLRAFFGQGTRLTVV.

This clonotype was found many times. The rearrangement links TRBV7-9 to TRBJ2-5; 10 bases are shared with TRBD2. The CDR3 is made up of 16 amino acids. Germline loops: CDR1 SEHNR, CDR2 FQNEAQ (reference sequence). V lost 9 bases and J lost 4; bases outside the gene matches: 14. The CDR3 here is CASTSSGGRPGETQYF. The DNA of the CDR3 is TGTGCCAGTACTTCTAGCGGGGGCAGGCCAGGAGAGACCCAGTACTTC.